This entry lists 32 T cell receptor beta chains sequenced from one sample in a study of CD8 T cells in Susac syndrome. The authors reverse transcribed roughly 0.45 to 1 ug RNA with random hexamers. TCRdb reanalysed the immunoSEQ multiplex PCR reads using MiXCR and keeps one entry per CDR3 protein. The sample carries 180,000 or so distinct CDR3 sequences, about 95% recorded once. Material for sequencing was CD4+ T cells from PBMCs. Source of these receptors: a human donor in good health.

The chain combines TRBV12-3 or TRBV12-4 with TRBJ2-7; D not resolved. Trimming stripped 4 bases from V and 3 bases from J, with 10 bases between. The CDR3 runs 13 residues. CDR3 amino acids: CASSWQVLYEQYF. The CDR3 DNA sequence: TGTGCCAGCAGTTGGCAGGTGCTCTACGAGCAGTACTTC.

The V gene is TRBV20-1, the J gene TRBJ2-3; TRBD1 aligns across 9 bases. Germline values: CDR1 DFQATT, CDR2 SNEGSKA (reference sequence). The CDR3 loop spans 14 amino acids. Germline trimming cut 3 bases from V and 1 base from J; bases unmatched to any gene: 2. The CDR3 DNA follows: TGCAGTGCTAGGGACAGGGGACGCACAGATACGCAGTATTTT. Encoded protein: CSARDRGRTDTQYF.

The chain has TRBV30 and TRBJ1-1; a weak D match, TRBD1 (5 bases). Trimming stripped 4 bases from V and 0 bases from J, with 9 bases between. The CDR3 runs 13 residues. CDR1 and CDR2 from the germline V gene are GTSNPN and SVGIG (reference sequence). CDR3 residues: CAWKGRVNTEAFF. DNA for the CDR3: TGTGCCTGGAAGGGACGGGTGAACACTGAAGCTTTCTTT.

The chain combines TRBV3-1 with TRBJ2-5, with no clear D. Trimming removed 0 bases at V and 5 bases at J, with 16 bases between. CDR1 is LGHDT and CDR2 is YNNKEL in the germline V gene (reference sequence). This CDR3 has 16 residues. The CDR3: CASSQERASLGETQYF. CDR3 in DNA: TGTGCCAGCAGCCAAGAGCGAGCGAGTCTAGGGGAGACCCAGTACTTC.

The chain combines TRBV29-1 with TRBJ2-5, with unresolved D. V lost 4 bases and J 4 bases, leaving 7 bases between the germline ends. The germline V gene has CDR1 SQVTM and CDR2 ANQGSEA. The CDR3 runs to 11 residues. In nucleotides, the CDR3 is TGCAGCGTTGGTCATGGAGAGACCCAGTACTTC. The encoded protein is CSVGHGETQYF.

CDR3 sequence: CASSLDGGFEQFF. The CDR3 bases are TGTGCCAGCAGCTTAGATGGGGGTTTCGAGCAGTTCTTC. The chain recombines TRBV7-3 with TRBJ2-1; either TRBD1 or TRBD2 may fit D (5 bases each). This CDR3 has 13 residues. V lost 2 bases and J lost 10, with 12 bases in between. From germline, CDR1 is SGHTA and CDR2 FQGTGA.

The genes are TRBV3-1 and TRBJ2-3; 7 bases align to TRBD1. This CDR3 has 16 amino acids. Germline lookup yields CDR1 LGHDT and CDR2 YNNKEL (reference sequence). With 2 bases clipped from V and 3 bases from J, the junction kept 8 bases outside the gene matches. The CDR3 loop reads CASSQLGQSLTDTQYF. In DNA, the CDR3 is TGTGCCAGCAGCCAACTGGGACAGTCTTTAACAGATACGCAGTATTTT.

This clonotype was observed a single time. The rearrangement uses TRBV20-1 and TRBJ2-1; the D gene is possibly TRBD2 (5 bases). The CDR3 runs to 12 residues. V was pared by 3 bases and J by 8 bases, with 11 bases between. The germline gives CDR1 DFQATT, CDR2 SNEGSKA (reference sequence). The CDR3 DNA sequence: TGCAGTGCTAGGACTATACGAGATGAGCAGTTCTTC. It yields the protein CSARTIRDEQFF.

The chain recombines TRBV30 with TRBJ2-2; no reliable D call. CDR1 GTSNPN and CDR2 SVGIG come from the germline V gene (reference sequence). Trimming left V 0 bases short and J 0 bases short, with 8 bases between. The CDR3 length is 15 residues. The CDR3 protein is CAWSVGDPNTGELFF. The CDR3 bases are TGTGCCTGGAGTGTGGGCGACCCGAACACCGGGGAGCTGTTTTTT.

The rearrangement links TRBV20-1 to TRBJ1-2; TRBD1 matches at 8 bases. Losses at the gene ends were 5 bases for V and 4 bases for J; bases not matched to a gene: 6. CDR3 length: 13 amino acids. Germline lookup yields CDR1 DFQATT and CDR2 SNEGSKA (reference sequence). CDR3 loop: CSALGQAIYGYTF. The CDR3 DNA sequence: TGCAGTGCTTTGGGACAGGCGATCTATGGCTACACCTTC.

The chain is built from TRBV9 and TRBJ2-1, with D tentatively TRBD2 (7 bases). CDR3 size: 16 residues. The germline V gene has CDR1 SGDLS and CDR2 YYNGEE. Trimming left V 0 bases short and J 7 bases short, with 17 bases between. The CDR3 DNA reads TGTGCCAGCAGCGTAGCTAGGGGGGGCCTGGGGAATGAGCAGTTCTTC. Translation gives CASSVARGGLGNEQFF.

The V call is TRBV28, the J call TRBJ1-5; D not certain. This CDR3 has 9 residues. Trimming stripped 5 bases from V and 10 bases from J, with 3 bases between. Germline loops: CDR1 MDHEN, CDR2 SYDVKM. The CDR3 DNA reads TGTGCCAGCAGTCCTCCCCAGCATTTT. Translating gives CASSPPQHF.

This chain links TRBV7-3 with TRBJ2-7; a weak D match, TRBD1 (5 bases). The V end lost 3 bases, the J end lost 6 bases, and 9 bases lay between the germline ends. The CDR3 sequence is 12 residues long. Germline V lookup: CDR1 SGHTA, CDR2 FQGTGA. Here the CDR3 reads CASSFTGTEQYF. In DNA form, the CDR3 reads TGTGCCAGCAGCTTCACAGGAACCGAGCAGTACTTC.

The rearrangement joins TRBV6-6 to TRBJ2-7; maybe TRBD1 (5 bases). The germline CDR1 and CDR2 sequences are MNHNY and SVGAGI (reference sequence). The V end was cut by 3 bases, the J end by 1 base, with 7 bases between. The CDR3 totals 13 residues. CDR3 in amino acids: CASSYGQSYEQYF. As DNA, the CDR3 is TGTGCCAGCAGTTATGGACAATCCTACGAGCAGTACTTC.

The chain has TRBV12-3 or TRBV12-4 and TRBJ1-2; D is ambiguous. Trimming took off 3 bases at V and 8 bases at J, with 10 bases between the two ends. The CDR3 is 12 amino acids. The CDR3 DNA sequence: TGTGCCAGCAGTTTCGGTGTGGTAGGCTACACCTTC. Protein sequence: CASSFGVVGYTF.

This chain connects TRBV5-4 to TRBJ2-2; tentative D call: TRBD2 (6 bases). The CDR3 is 14 amino acids. V shed 4 bases and J shed 2 bases, with 9 bases lying between them. Germline CDR1 and CDR2: SGHNT and YYREEE (reference sequence). Here the CDR3 reads CASSRDSNTGELFF. CDR3 bases: TGTGCCAGCAGCCGGGACTCCAACACCGGGGAGCTGTTTTTT.

This chain links TRBV4-3 with TRBJ2-5, with D possibly being TRBD2 (6 bases). The V end lost 0 bases, the J end lost 1 base, and 12 bases lay between the germline ends. The CDR3 has 16 residues. In germline, CDR1 is LGHNA, CDR2 YSLEER. CDR3 sequence: CASSQDAGRFQETQYF. CDR3 nucleotides: TGCGCCAGCAGCCAAGACGCGGGACGATTCCAAGAGACCCAGTACTTC.

V gene TRBV4-2 combines with J gene TRBJ1-4; weak D call: TRBD1 (5 bases). The CDR3 loop spans 14 amino acids. The germline V and J ends were trimmed by 0 bases and 8 bases, with 10 bases remaining between them. Per germline, CDR1 LGHNA and CDR2 YNFKEQ. Here the CDR3 DNA reads TGTGCCAGCAGCCAAGATCAGGGAAGGGAAAAACTGTTTTTT. Translating it yields CASSQDQGREKLFF.

The CDR3 spells CASRLERTQYF. CDR3 sequence (DNA): TGTGCCAGCCGTCTGGAGCGTACGCAGTATTTT. The V gene is TRBV2, the J gene TRBJ2-3; D remains unclear. The germline CDR1 and CDR2 sequences are SNHLY and FYNNEI. The CDR3 extends over 11 amino acids. The germline V and J ends were trimmed by 8 bases and 8 bases, with 11 bases remaining between them.

The V gene is TRBV30, the J gene TRBJ1-2, with D perhaps matching TRBD1 (6 bases). The ends were cut back, 1 base at V and 4 bases at J, with 16 bases in the middle. This CDR3 region has 15 residues. Germline V gene data show CDR1 as GTSNPN and CDR2 as SVGIG (reference sequence). CDR3 DNA sequence: TGTGCCTGGAGTGCCGGACAGTCAACAGGCTATGGCTACACCTTC. Residues: CAWSAGQSTGYGYTF.

This rearrangement joins TRBV28 to TRBJ2-1, with no clear D. This CDR3 has 14 residues. Germline V gene lookup returns CDR1 MDHEN and CDR2 SYDVKM. Between the trimmed V and J ends, which lost 5 bases and 0 bases, there was a span of 8 bases. CDR3 protein: CASSVGDSYNEQFF. The CDR3 DNA follows: TGTGCCAGCAGTGTAGGAGACTCCTACAATGAGCAGTTCTTC.

The chain recombines TRBV28 with TRBJ2-7; perhaps TRBD2 as D (5 bases). The CDR3 runs to 13 residues. The germline gives CDR1 MDHEN, CDR2 SYDVKM. V lost 6 bases to trimming and J lost 3 bases, with 12 bases between them. The CDR3: CASSKRNLYEQYF. Written as DNA, the CDR3 is TGTGCCAGCAGCAAGCGGAACCTCTACGAGCAGTACTTC. Full variable domain (rest looked up from reference TRBV28 and TRBJ2-7): DVKVTQSSRYLVKRTGEKVFLECVQDMDHENMFWYRQDPGLGLRLIYFSYDVKMKEKGDIPEGYSVSREKKERFSLILESASTNQTSMYLCASSKRNLYEQYFGPGTRLTVT.

The chain joins TRBV27 to TRBJ2-5, with D uncertain. Germline CDR1 reads MNHEY; CDR2 reads SMNVEV (reference sequence). The ends were cut back, 5 bases at V and 1 base at J, with 14 bases in the middle. The CDR3 is 15 amino acids. The CDR3 reads CASSRPGLFQETQYF. As DNA, the CDR3 is TGTGCCAGCAGTCGGCCGGGCCTCTTCCAAGAGACCCAGTACTTC.

The V call is TRBV2, the J call TRBJ2-1, with 9 bases lining up with TRBD1. The V gene end was trimmed by 5 bases and the J gene end by 5 bases; junction bases not matched to a gene: 19. Germline assignment: CDR1 SNHLY and CDR2 FYNNEI. There are 19 residues in the CDR3. Written as DNA, the CDR3 is TGTGCCAGCAGTCGAAGGACAGGGGTGGGTTTAGGCCCCAACAATGAGCAGTTCTTC. Protein product: CASSRRTGVGLGPNNEQFF. Supplemented by reference TRBV2 and TRBJ2-1, the full variable domain reads EPEVTQTPSHQVTQMGQEVILRCVPISNHLYFYWYRQILGQKVEFLVSFYNNEISEKSEIFDDQFSVERPDGSNFTLKIRSTKLEDSAMYFCASSRRTGVGLGPNNEQFFGPGTRLTVL.

J is TRBJ2-7 and V is TRBV15; D not certain. The germline gives CDR1 LNHNV, CDR2 YYDKDF (reference sequence). The CDR3 has 13 residues. V shed 0 bases and J shed 6 bases, with 9 bases lying between them. Here the CDR3 DNA reads TGTGCCACCAGCAGAGATTTAAGGAGCGAGCAGTACTTC. This codes for CATSRDLRSEQYF.

The chain uses TRBV29-1 and TRBJ2-3; no reliable D call. From germline, CDR1 is SQVTM and CDR2 ANQGSEA. Trimming stripped 3 bases from V and 2 bases from J, with 6 bases between. This CDR3 spans 12 amino acids. CDR3: CSVDRDTDTQYF. DNA for the CDR3: TGCAGCGTTGACAGAGACACAGATACGCAGTATTTT.

The gene calls are TRBV27 and TRBJ2-5; TRBD1 matches at 9 bases. Germline V lookup: CDR1 MNHEY, CDR2 SMNVEV (reference sequence). The ends lost 5 bases at V and 4 bases at J; junction bases unmatched: 8. This CDR3 is 15 amino acids long. The CDR3 here is CASSTPGQGRETQYF. The CDR3 DNA is TGTGCCAGCAGTACCCCGGGACAGGGTAGAGAGACCCAGTACTTC.

This clonotype was detected only once. The chain couples TRBV3-1 to TRBJ2-1; D is ambiguous. This CDR3 contains 18 residues. Trimming stripped 3 bases from V and 7 bases from J, with 25 bases between. Germline CDR1 reads LGHDT; CDR2 reads YNNKEL (reference sequence). CDR3 amino acids: CASSQVTWSAPASNEQFF. The CDR3 nucleotides read TGTGCCAGCAGCCAGGTAACGTGGTCGGCACCCGCTTCGAATGAGCAGTTCTTC.

The rearrangement joins TRBV20-1 to TRBJ2-3, with TRBD1 identical over 7 bases. The CDR3 sequence is 14 residues long. Trimming removed 7 bases from V and 1 base from J; junction bases left unmatched: 8. The germline V gene has CDR1 DFQATT and CDR2 SNEGSKA (reference sequence). CDR3 protein: CSGARGPGTDTQYF. The CDR3 DNA follows: TGCAGTGGCGCTAGGGGGCCGGGCACAGATACGCAGTATTTT.

This clonotype was picked up a small number of times. The chain recombines TRBV6-1 with TRBJ2-3, with D possibly being TRBD1 or TRBD2 (5 bases each). V was shortened by 6 bases and J by 0 bases, with 7 bases between the two germline ends. This CDR3 comprises 13 residues. Germline CDR1 and CDR2: MNHNS and SASEGT. CDR3 loop: CASSRDSTDTQYF. The CDR3 nucleotides read TGTGCCAGCAGCCGGGACAGCACAGATACGCAGTATTTT.

The J gene is TRBJ2-1, the V gene TRBV9; D is tentatively TRBD1 or TRBD2 (5 bases each). Trimming took off 2 bases at V and 6 bases at J, with 12 bases between the two ends. CDR3 length: 14 amino acids. Per germline, CDR1 SGDLS and CDR2 YYNGEE. CDR3 protein: CASSVPGRINEQFF. The CDR3 nucleotides are TGTGCCAGCAGCGTTCCGGGACGGATCAATGAGCAGTTCTTC.

The genes are TRBV4-2 and TRBJ2-1; tentatively, D is TRBD1 (5 bases). The CDR3 extends over 15 amino acids. Between the trimmed V and J ends, which lost 0 bases and 0 bases, there was a span of 6 bases. Germline V CDR1 and CDR2: LGHNA, YNFKEQ. CDR3: CASSQDDSSYNEQFF. In DNA form, the CDR3 reads TGTGCCAGCAGCCAAGATGACAGCTCCTACAATGAGCAGTTCTTC.